This T cell receptor beta chain comes out of a study of T-cell reconstitution after alpha-beta-depleted transplantation in children. Notes on the study in general: At one year after transplant, newly produced T cells mostly accounted for T-cell counts and diversity. TCRbeta diversity was high at day 60 in some patients (a result of surviving recipient T cells and thymic progenitors).

As regards this clonotype: Its cognate antigen is unknown.

Germline-derived CDR1 and CDR2 are MDHEN and SYDVKM. V was shortened by 6 bases and J by 4 bases, with 17 bases between the two germline ends. This CDR3 has 15 amino acids. Molecular barcoding with unique molecular identifiers was used for the TCRbeta library. TCRdb re-called the PCR reads with MiXCR, one entry per CDR3 protein. The repertoire includes approximately 1,000,000 distinct CDR3 sequences, about 29% of them detected once, and roughly 30% sits in the top ten. The sequencing here drew on PBMCs, mostly from graft donor cells, taken 360 days after TCRalphabeta/CD19-depleted stem cell transplant. The V gene is TRBV28, the J gene TRBJ2-3; maybe TRBD1 (6 bases). The sequence derives from a boy younger than two who had a stem cell transplant for SCID, so the T cells may come from the graft donor. CDR3 nucleotide sequence: TGTGCCAGCAGCCGCCCCCAGGGGCTGGCAGATACGCAGTATTTT. Its protein product is CASSRPQGLADTQYF.